The 5 T cell receptor beta chains given below trace back to one sample, sequenced in a study of cytomegalovirus exposure and HLA in healthy donors. PCR involved 60 Vbeta and 13 Jbeta primers. Measured with immunoSEQ multiplex PCR; TCRdb has only the in-frame clones, and not every one. The data contain 130,000 or so clones, less than 75% of them singletons. Source material: PBMCs. Source of these receptors: a woman between 40 and 50 years old in good health and CMV-seropositive.

The chain joins TRBV28 to TRBJ1-2, with a weak D call TRBD1 (5 bases). The CDR3 has 12 amino acids. CDR1 and CDR2 from the germline V gene are MDHEN and SYDVKM. Trimming stripped 7 bases from V and 4 bases from J, with 10 bases between. The CDR3 here is CASTRTLYGYTF. The CDR3 nucleotides read TGTGCCAGCACCAGGACACTCTATGGCTACACCTTC.

This clone was counted only a few times. The chain recombines TRBV2 with TRBJ2-5, with 11 positions matching TRBD2. V dropped 2 bases and J dropped 7; count of bases not matched to a gene: 6. The CDR3 is 15 amino acids. Germline-derived CDR1 and CDR2 are SNHLY and FYNNEI. The CDR3 region is CASSEFVAGGRTQYF. The CDR3, as DNA: TGTGCCAGCAGTGAATTTGTAGCGGGGGGGAGGACCCAGTACTTC.

V gene TRBV5-6 combines with J gene TRBJ2-5, with D uncertain. Germline loops: CDR1 SGHDT, CDR2 YYEEEE. The CDR3 has 13 amino acids. The germline V and J ends were trimmed by 1 base and 6 bases, with 10 bases remaining between them. The DNA of the CDR3 is TGTGCCAGCAGCTTGTTAGACTCGAAGACCCAGTACTTC. Amino acids: CASSLLDSKTQYF.

The chain employs TRBV11-2 and TRBJ2-3; tentative D call: TRBD1 (6 bases). V was trimmed by 4 bases and J by 8 bases, leaving 16 bases between them. From germline, CDR1 is SGHAT and CDR2 FQNNGV. There are 14 residues in the CDR3. The CDR3 DNA is TGTGCCAGCAGCTCCTCAGGGGAGTACGGTACGCAGTATTTT. Its protein is CASSSSGEYGTQYF.

The chain uses TRBV30 and TRBJ2-1; 7 bases are a match to TRBD2. CDR1 and CDR2 from the germline V gene are GTSNPN and SVGIG (reference sequence). The CDR3 has 16 residues. J was trimmed by 4 bases and V by 2 bases; bases with no gene match: 11. CDR3 coding DNA: TGTGCCTGGAGTCGATATAGCGGGCTTGCGTACAATGAGCAGTTCTTC. Translation: CAWSRYSGLAYNEQFF.